The 25 T cell receptor beta chains presented below share a single source sample, sequenced in a study of T cell repertoires in cytomegalovirus infection. Each CDR3 protein is one row after TCRdb ran MiXCR on the reads. The top ten clones hold 13% of a sample with approximately 990,000 distinct CDR3 sequences, under 40% of them seen once. What these receptors recognize is not known. The sample consisted of cultured CD8+ T cells from PBMCs, taken from culture after CMV antigen stimulation. These receptors all come from a human donor in good health (CMV status not recorded). Some clones in this sample may be carry-over from other donors' samples.

The genes are TRBV25-1 and TRBJ1-1, with D maybe TRBD1 (6 bases). The V gene lost 1 base and the J gene lost 6 bases, with 9 bases spanning the gap. Germline CDR1 and CDR2: MGHDK and SYGVNS. This CDR3 region has 13 residues. CDR3 DNA: TGTGCCAGCAGTGAATTAGGACAGTCTGAAGCTTTCTTT. Protein sequence: CASSELGQSEAFF.

There are a few counts of this clonotype. This chain links TRBV4-1 with TRBJ2-1, with D perhaps matching TRBD1 or TRBD2 (5 bases each). The length of the CDR3 is 12 residues. Trimming removed 3 bases from V and 8 bases from J, with 8 bases in between. Germline V lookup: CDR1 MGHRA, CDR2 YSYEKL. The DNA of the CDR3 is TGCGCCAGCAGCCAGGGGGTTGATGAGCAGTTCTTC. Encoded protein: CASSQGVDEQFF.

This clonotype occurred many times. The chain uses TRBV7-9 and TRBJ2-5; D tentatively fits TRBD1 or TRBD2 (5 bases each). CDR1 is SEHNR, CDR2 FQNEAQ, per germline (reference sequence). V gave up 6 bases and J gave up 3 bases, with 20 bases separating them. The CDR3 spans 16 residues. The CDR3, as DNA: TGTGCCAGCAGACAAAATTGGGGGTCCGGAAAAGAGACCCAGTACTTC. Amino acid sequence: CASRQNWGSGKETQYF.

This clonotype was found a few times. The chain is built from TRBV6-5 and TRBJ2-3; 11 nucleotides align to TRBD2. After removal of 5 bases from V and 2 bases from J, the junction contained 3 bases not matched to a gene. Germline loops: CDR1 MNHEY, CDR2 SVGAGI. The CDR3 is made up of 15 amino acids. The CDR3 DNA sequence: TGTGCCAGCAGTGGGACTAGCGGTCTCACAGATACGCAGTATTTT. It encodes CASSGTSGLTDTQYF.

V and J are TRBV28 and TRBJ1-1, with a weak D call TRBD1 (5 bases). Germline V gene sequence: CDR1 MDHEN, CDR2 SYDVKM. The CDR3 covers 14 residues. Trimming took 4 bases from V and 7 from J, leaving 16 bases between them. Here the CDR3 DNA reads TGTGCCAGCAGTTCCCCCACAGAGGGGAGTGAAGCTTTCTTT. Protein: CASSSPTEGSEAFF.

This clonotype turned up a few times. This sequence joins TRBV7-6 and TRBJ2-5; 8 bases align to TRBD2. Trimming took 5 bases from V and 0 from J; bases not matched to a gene: 8. The CDR3 is made up of 16 amino acids. Germline lookup yields CDR1 SGHVS and CDR2 FNYEAQ. CDR3 residues: CASSTSSGRDQETQYF. CDR3 coding DNA: TGTGCCAGCAGCACTTCTAGCGGGCGTGACCAAGAGACCCAGTACTTC.

This clonotype has ten or more counts. The V call is TRBV7-6, the J call TRBJ2-1; D unclear. This CDR3 spans 15 amino acids. Germline CDR1 SGHVS, CDR2 FNYEAQ. Trimming left V 0 bases short and J 3 bases short, with 9 bases between. In nucleotides, the CDR3 is TGTGCCAGCAGCTTAGCTAGGGAAAACTACAATGAGCAGTTCTTC. Its translation is CASSLARENYNEQFF.

The gene calls are TRBV6-5 and TRBJ2-3; 12 positions agree with TRBD2. The CDR3 is 18 amino acids. V shed 0 bases and J 0 bases; nucleotides not matched to a gene: 4. Germline V gives CDR1 MNHEY, CDR2 SVGAGI. The chain's CDR3 is CASSYSPSGGASTDTQYF. CDR3 sequence (DNA): TGTGCCAGCAGTTACTCGCCTAGCGGGGGGGCTAGCACAGATACGCAGTATTTT.

This clonotype occurred a few times. The chain carries TRBV2 and TRBJ1-2; no clear D. CDR1 and CDR2 from the germline V gene are SNHLY and FYNNEI. V gave up 1 base and J gave up 5 bases, with 11 bases separating them. The CDR3 is made up of 14 amino acids. CDR3 protein: CASSEDRSLYGYTF. The CDR3 DNA sequence: TGTGCCAGCAGTGAAGATCGTTCGTTATATGGCTACACCTTC.

The chain is built from TRBV12-3 or TRBV12-4 and TRBJ2-2, with D maybe TRBD1 (5 bases). The CDR3 extends over 15 amino acids. V was shortened by 1 base and J by 8 bases, with 14 bases between the two germline ends. Here the CDR3 reads CASSLGVGHRGELFF. For the CDR3, the DNA is TGTGCCAGCAGTTTAGGGGTCGGACATAGGGGGGAGCTGTTTTTT.

The chain combines TRBV12-3 or TRBV12-4 with TRBJ1-1; TRBD1 agrees at 8 bases. This CDR3 region has 15 residues. After removal of 7 bases from V and 4 bases from J, the junction contained 11 bases not matched to a gene. CDR3 sequence reads: CASNARGLLPTEAFF. The CDR3 DNA reads as TGTGCCAGCAATGCCAGGGGGCTTTTACCCACTGAAGCTTTCTTT.

V gene TRBV2 combines with J gene TRBJ2-1; TRBD1 aligns across 8 bases. V lost 4 bases and J lost 5; bases outside the gene matches: 4. This CDR3 comprises 14 residues. Germline V gives CDR1 SNHLY, CDR2 FYNNEI. In DNA form, the CDR3 reads TGTGCCAGCAGTGTCGGGACAGGCCACAATGAGCAGTTCTTC. It specifies CASSVGTGHNEQFF. The complete variable domain, with remaining parts taken from reference TRBV2 and TRBJ2-1, reads EPEVTQTPSHQVTQMGQEVILRCVPISNHLYFYWYRQILGQKVEFLVSFYNNEISEKSEIFDDQFSVERPDGSNFTLKIRSTKLEDSAMYFCASSVGTGHNEQFFGPGTRLTVL.

This clonotype was recorded once. The chain links TRBV27 to TRBJ1-2; no clear D gene. The V end was cut by 0 bases, the J end by 8 bases, with 10 bases between. The CDR3 extends over 13 amino acids. Per the germline V gene, CDR1 is MNHEY and CDR2 is SMNVEV (reference sequence). CDR3 nucleotides: TGTGCCAGCAGTTTATCCCGGGTACGCGGCTACACCTTC. Its protein product is CASSLSRVRGYTF.

The V and J genes are TRBV15 and TRBJ1-4; D is ambiguous. Germline values: CDR1 LNHNV, CDR2 YYDKDF (reference sequence). The CDR3 has 13 amino acids. Trimming shortened V by 8 bases and J by 5 bases, and 12 bases separated the two germline ends. The CDR3 loop reads CATGLTLNEKLFF. For the CDR3, the DNA is TGTGCCACCGGACTGACACTGAATGAAAAACTGTTTTTT. The full variable domain, in which reference TRBV15 and TRBJ1-4 provide the parts outside the CDR3, is DAMVIQNPRYQVTQFGKPVTLSCSQTLNHNVMYWYQQKSSQAPKLLFHYYDKDFNNEADTPDNFQSRRPNTSFCFLDIRSPGLGDTAMYLCATGLTLNEKLFFGSGTQLSVL.

This clonotype showed up just a few times. One junction end does not reproduce the germline sequence, and a read error may be involved. The genes are TRBV11-2 and TRBJ1-2; 9 positions match TRBD1. The germline V gene encodes CDR1 SGHAT and CDR2 FQNNGV. This CDR3 comprises 15 residues. The CDR3 DNA is TGTGCCAACAGCTTAGTCGGGGACAGGGCGCGGGGCTACACCTTC. Protein: CANSLVGDRARGYTF.

The chain links TRBV19 to TRBJ2-3, with D possibly matching TRBD1 (5 bases). Germline V gene data show CDR1 as LNHDA and CDR2 as SQIVND (reference sequence). Deletions cut 6 bases from V and 11 bases from J, with 15 bases between. This CDR3 contains 12 residues. The CDR3 nucleotides read TGTGCCAGTAGGACCGACAGAGACGTGCAGTATTTT. Its translation: CASRTDRDVQYF.

V usage is TRBV24-1 and J usage is TRBJ2-2; no clear D gene. Trimming pared 3 bases from V and 7 bases from J, leaving 8 bases between. CDR3 length equals 13 residues. Germline V gene data show CDR1 as KGHDR and CDR2 as SFDVKD. Here the CDR3 DNA reads TGTGCCACCAGTGATGAACTCCACGGGGAGCTGTTTTTT. Its translation: CATSDELHGELFF.

This clonotype was found many times. This rearrangement joins TRBV12-3 or TRBV12-4 to TRBJ1-2, with 7 bases that match TRBD1. Trimming removed 3 bases from V and 4 bases from J; junction bases left unmatched: 5. The CDR3 contains 14 residues. The CDR3 region is CASSFNRGGYGYTF. The DNA for the CDR3 is TGTGCCAGCAGTTTCAACAGGGGCGGCTATGGCTACACCTTC.

The V call is TRBV7-9, the J call TRBJ2-7; no clear D gene. Germline V CDR1 and CDR2: SEHNR, FQNEAQ (reference sequence). Trimming stripped 4 bases from V and 4 bases from J, with 14 bases between. This CDR3 is built from 14 residues. Written as DNA, the CDR3 is TGTGCCAGCAGCTCCCCGATGGCAGATTACGAGCAGTACGTC. Its translation is CASSSPMADYEQYV.

This chain connects TRBV6-5 to TRBJ2-1, with TRBD1 matching 9 bases. The trim removed 2 bases at V and 3 bases at J, leaving 2 bases unmatched. In germline, CDR1 is MNHEY, CDR2 SVGAGI. The CDR3 loop spans 15 amino acids. CDR3 loop: CASSYGTGFYNEQFF. CDR3 nucleotides: TGTGCCAGCAGTTACGGGACAGGGTTCTACAATGAGCAGTTCTTC.

The chain links TRBV7-9 to TRBJ1-2, with 7 bases lining up with TRBD1. V gave up 5 bases and J gave up 1 base; unmatched junction bases: 10. The CDR3 totals 16 residues. CDR1 and CDR2 from the germline V gene are SEHNR and FQNEAQ (reference sequence). The CDR3 nucleotides read TGTGCCAGCAGCACACCCCGGGACAGTATTAACTATGGCTACACCTTC. The encoded protein is CASSTPRDSINYGYTF.

This clonotype was picked up a small number of times. V gene TRBV19 combines with J gene TRBJ1-5; D might be TRBD1 (5 bases). CDR3 length: 16 residues. V lost 8 bases and J 1 base, leaving 18 bases between the germline ends. CDR1 is LNHDA, CDR2 SQIVND, per germline (reference sequence). CDR3 in DNA: TGTGCCAGTGGACACGTTCGACAGATCAGCAATCAGCCCCAGCATTTT. Translation: CASGHVRQISNQPQHF.

In this sample, this clonotype turned up many times. The gene calls are TRBV7-9 and TRBJ1-1; the D is unclear. CDR3 length: 15 residues. Per germline, CDR1 SEHNR and CDR2 FQNEAQ (reference sequence). Trimming pared 0 bases from V and 7 bases from J, leaving 15 bases between. This CDR3 reads CASSLAPPGSLEAFF. The CDR3, as DNA: TGTGCCAGCAGCTTAGCACCCCCGGGTTCGCTTGAAGCTTTCTTT.

This clonotype has only a few counts. V gene TRBV7-2 combines with J gene TRBJ2-3; 16 nucleotides align to TRBD2. V lost 5 bases to trimming and J lost 6 bases; unmatched junction nucleotides: 5. CDR1 is SGHTA and CDR2 is FQGNSA in the germline V gene. The CDR3 length is 16 residues. CDR3 coding DNA: TGTGCCAGCAGCACGGGACTAGCGGGGGGGCCTGATACGCAGTATTTT. Its translation is CASSTGLAGGPDTQYF.

The chain is built from TRBV12-3 or TRBV12-4 and TRBJ2-1; D possibly corresponds to TRBD1 (5 bases). This CDR3 is 13 amino acids long. V lost 2 bases, J lost 5 bases, and 7 bases lay in between. This CDR3 is CASSLQGNNEQFF. CDR3 coding DNA: TGTGCCAGCAGTTTACAGGGTAACAATGAGCAGTTCTTC.